A selection of T cell receptor beta chains follows, all from one sample in a study of blood T cells in healthy people across ages. TCRdb independently ran MiXCR on the 5' RACE reads; one entry per CDR3 protein. This table has hundreds of thousands of distinct CDR3 sequences, around 41% appearing once. The sample consisted of blood. Receptor source: a man older than 75 in good health. Each CDR3 is given with its conserved first and last residue. D genes are given only for firm matches. Some rows have no size entry. The others give once, few or many, or a class for an expanded clone.

v_call	j_call	d_call	clone_size	cdr3_aa	cdr3_nt
TRBV7-2	TRBJ2-7	TRBD2	many	CASTVRAGGTYEQYF	TGTGCCAGCACCGTTCGAGCGGGAGGTACCTACGAGCAGTACTTC
TRBV20-1	TRBJ2-2	.	.	CSARTGGWNTGELFF	TGCAGTGCTAGGACCGGGGGCTGGAACACCGGGGAGCTGTTTTTT
TRBV14	TRBJ2-5	.	.	CASSRWPGEETQYF	TGTGCCAGCAGCCGATGGCCGGGGGAAGAGACCCAGTACTTC
TRBV20-1	TRBJ2-1	.	many	CSARAGGYNNEQFF	TGCAGTGCTAGGGCCGGGGGATACAACAATGAGCAGTTCTTC
TRBV20-1	TRBJ2-1	TRBD2	.	CSAGLRLAQSSYNEQFF	TGCAGTGCTGGCCTCCGACTAGCGCAGAGCTCCTACAATGAGCAGTTCTTC
TRBV4-3	TRBJ2-3	.	.	CASSQDLRVQYF	TGCGCCAGCAGCCAAGACCTTAGGGTGCAGTATTTT
TRBV20-1	TRBJ2-3	TRBD2	many	CSSRLAGTQYF	TGCAGTTCCAGACTAGCGGGGACGCAGTATTTT
TRBV7-8	TRBJ2-1	.	.	CASSSRQPGECEQFF	TGTGCCAGCAGCTCCCGACAACCAGGGGAATGTGAGCAGTTCTTC
TRBV4-1	TRBJ2-1	TRBD2	.	CASSRVSSGSSYNEQFF	TGCGCCAGCAGCCGGGTTTCTAGCGGGAGCTCCTACAATGAGCAGTTCTTC
TRBV20-1	TRBJ2-4	.	.	CSARDGRRQNIQYF	TGCAGTGCTAGAGATGGTCGACGGCAAAACATTCAGTACTTC
TRBV20-1	TRBJ2-3	TRBD2	.	CSAREGRLADTQYF	TGCAGTGCTAGGGAGGGACGACTAGCGGATACGCAGTATTTT
TRBV4-1	TRBJ2-7	.	few	CASSQDRSSYEQYF	TGCGCCAGCAGCCAAGACAGGAGCTCCTACGAGCAGTACTTC
TRBV10-3	TRBJ2-1	TRBD2	.	CAIGKASGGHNEQFF	TGTGCCATCGGGAAGGCTAGCGGGGGCCACAATGAGCAGTTCTTC
TRBV5-1	TRBJ2-1	TRBD2	.	CASSLAPSGREQFF	TGCGCCAGCAGCTTGGCGCCTAGCGGGAGGGAGCAGTTCTTC
TRBV9	TRBJ1-4	TRBD1	.	CASSETQGDMGEKLFF	TGTGCCAGCAGCGAGACACAGGGGGATATGGGCGAAAAACTGTTTTTT
TRBV7-9	TRBJ2-1	TRBD1	.	CASSFGTATYEQFF	TGTGCCAGCAGCTTCGGGACAGCTACCTACGAGCAGTTCTTC
TRBV29-1	TRBJ2-5	.	.	CSVPSGGRGWTQYF	TGCAGCGTGCCAAGCGGTGGGAGGGGGTGGACCCAGTACTTC
TRBV28	TRBJ2-6	TRBD2	.	CASKSGGSSGANVLTF	TGTGCCAGCAAGAGCGGGGGTAGCTCTGGGGCCAACGTCCTGACTTTC
TRBV28	TRBJ1-3	.	few	CASSSTPGGNTIYF	TGTGCCAGCAGTTCCACTCCCGGGGGAAACACCATATATTTT
TRBV6-5	TRBJ2-1	.	.	CASSDYGSREQFF	TGTGCCAGCAGCGACTACGGGAGCCGCGAGCAGTTCTTC
TRBV20-1	TRBJ2-5	.	.	CSATNGETQYF	TGCAGTGCCACTAATGGGGAGACCCAGTACTTC
TRBV6-5	TRBJ2-7	.	many	CASRTRQAREQYF	TGTGCCAGCAGAACGCGACAGGCCCGCGAGCAGTACTTC
TRBV20-1	TRBJ2-3	.	few	CSAREITDTQYF	TGCAGTGCTAGAGAAATCACAGATACGCAGTATTTT
TRBV5-6	TRBJ2-6	.	.	CASSLDTSGASVLTF	TGTGCCAGCAGCTTGGACACCTCTGGGGCCAGCGTCCTGACTTTC
TRBV20-1	TRBJ2-1	.	.	CSARGRRTVLDEQFF	TGCAGTGCTAGAGGTCGCCGGACAGTCCTTGATGAGCAGTTCTTC
TRBV5-1	TRBJ2-3	.	few	CASSLGRGFGADTQYF	TGCGCCAGCAGCTTGGGACGAGGATTCGGGGCAGATACGCAGTATTTT
TRBV3-1	TRBJ2-7	TRBD1	.	CASSQPRTGVNNEQYF	TGTGCCAGCAGCCAACCCAGGACAGGGGTCAACAATGAGCAGTACTTC
TRBV10-1	TRBJ2-7	.	few	CASSVYGTYEQYF	TGCGCCAGCAGTGTATACGGTACCTACGAGCAGTACTTC
TRBV5-1	TRBJ2-7	.	.	CASSAGGGRSSYEQYF	TGCGCCAGCAGCGCGGGTGGGGGACGGAGCTCCTACGAGCAGTACTTC
TRBV20-1	TRBJ1-5	.	once	CSASKGALGNQPQHF	TGCAGTGCTAGTAAAGGGGCGTTAGGAAATCAGCCCCAGCATTTT
TRBV7-9	TRBJ2-7	TRBD1	few	CASSFRDRGGEQYF	TGTGCCAGCAGCTTCCGGGACAGGGGCGGCGAGCAGTACTTC
TRBV6-1	TRBJ1-1	TRBD1	few	CASSGSNDRGAFF	TGTGCCAGCAGTGGGTCAAACGACAGGGGAGCTTTCTTT
TRBV7-8	TRBJ2-3	.	once	CASSLVRVRSTDTQYF	TGTGCCAGCAGCTTAGTACGGGTCCGCAGCACAGATACGCAGTATTTT
TRBV27	TRBJ2-3	TRBD2	.	CASSSPPRGGDLFSTDTQYF	TGTGCCAGCAGTTCCCCCCCTCGCGGGGGAGACCTCTTTAGCACAGATACGCAGTATTTT
TRBV4-3	TRBJ1-2	.	few	CASSQDTSGVGYTF	TGCGCCAGCAGCCAAGATACATCGGGGGTCGGCTACACCTTC
TRBV7-2	TRBJ2-6	.	.	CASTPGGPGANVLTF	TGTGCCAGCACACCCGGGGGACCTGGGGCCAACGTCCTGACTTTC
TRBV9	TRBJ2-7	.	.	CASSVAPGSTTYEQYF	TGTGCCAGCAGCGTCGCCCCCGGGTCCACAACCTACGAGCAGTACTTC
TRBV6-1	TRBJ2-5	TRBD2	few	CASRGTSYGETQYF	TGTGCCAGCAGGGGGACTAGCTATGGGGAGACCCAGTACTTC
TRBV6-2/TRBV6-3	TRBJ2-5	TRBD2	many	CASRGLAEETQYF	TGTGCCAGCAGAGGACTAGCGGAAGAGACCCAGTACTTC
TRBV12-3/TRBV12-4	TRBJ2-1	.	.	CASSFGQFNNEQFF	TGTGCCAGCAGTTTCGGACAGTTCAACAATGAGCAGTTCTTC
TRBV28	TRBJ2-7	TRBD2	few	CASSRPSGTSLYEQYF	TGTGCCAGCAGTCGACCGTCCGGGACTAGCCTCTACGAGCAGTACTTC
TRBV12-5	TRBJ2-3	TRBD2	.	CASGSRGDSLDTQYF	TGTGCTAGTGGTTCTCGGGGGGATTCACTAGATACGCAGTATTTT
TRBV7-2	TRBJ2-7	.	.	CASANRESEQYF	TGTGCCAGCGCGAACAGGGAAAGCGAGCAGTACTTC
TRBV6-2/TRBV6-3	TRBJ2-1	TRBD2	.	CASSRSGGLYLGNEQFF	TGTGCCAGCAGTCGTAGCGGGGGGCTATATTTAGGCAATGAGCAGTTCTTC
TRBV6-2/TRBV6-3	TRBJ2-1	TRBD2	.	CASSWSGGPSEQFF	TGTGCCAGCAGTTGGTCGGGAGGGCCAAGTGAGCAGTTCTTC
TRBV6-6	TRBJ2-3	.	.	CASTPMVMITDTQYF	TGTGCCAGCACCCCGATGGTAATGATCACAGATACGCAGTATTTT
TRBV20-1	TRBJ2-7	TRBD1	many	CSANRQGRGQGEQYF	TGCAGTGCCAACCGGCAGGGTAGGGGGCAGGGGGAGCAGTACTTC
TRBV2	TRBJ1-1	TRBD1	.	CASKLDRDTEAFF	TGTGCCAGCAAACTCGACAGGGACACTGAAGCTTTCTTT